Listed here are 21 T cell receptor beta chains from one sample, sequenced in a study of OX40 agonist ivuxolimab in advanced cancers. Assay: immunoSEQ multiplex PCR; the TCRdb copy retains only in-frame clones and omits some. The top ten clones hold approximately 10% of a sample with approximately 45,000 clones, just under 95% of them seen once. The starting material was CD4+ or CD8+ T cells sorted from blood, obtained in a trial of the OX40 agonist ivuxolimab. The receptors derive from an adult with an advanced solid tumor such as melanoma, head and neck, liver or kidney cancer.

This chain joins TRBV7-2 and TRBJ1-4, with TRBD1 as a possible D gene (6 bases). Trimming took 0 bases from V and 8 from J, leaving 7 bases between them. The CDR3 has 13 residues. From germline, CDR1 is SGHTA and CDR2 FQGNSA. CDR3 coding DNA: TGTGCCAGCAGCTTAGCGGGGGCGGAAAAACTGTTTTTT. The encoded protein is CASSLAGAEKLFF. Full variable domain (missing parts from reference TRBV7-2 and TRBJ1-4): GAGVSQSPSNKVTEKGKDVELRCDPISGHTALYWYRQSLGQGLEFLIYFQGNSAPDKSGLPSDRFSAERTGGSVSTLTIQRTQQEDSAVYLCASSLAGAEKLFFGSGTQLSVL.

The rearrangement uses TRBV7-8 and TRBJ2-1, with TRBD2 identical over 12 bases. The CDR3 loop spans 14 amino acids. The J segment lost 12 bases and the V segment lost 4 bases, leaving 7 bases of the junction unmatched. The germline CDR1 and CDR2 sequences are SGHVS and FQNEAQ. The CDR3 region has the DNA TGTGCCAGCAGCTCCCTAGCGGGAGGGCCCCGGCAGTTCTTC. It specifies CASSSLAGGPRQFF.

The chain has TRBV29-1 and TRBJ2-6, with 12 bases matching TRBD2. V was clipped by 4 bases and J by 4 bases; unmatched bases: 11. Per the germline V gene, CDR1 is SQVTM and CDR2 is ANQGSEA. This CDR3 comprises 18 residues. The chain's CDR3 is CSVGGATSGSEGANVLTF. CDR3 nucleotides: TGCAGCGTTGGGGGTGCGACTAGCGGGAGCGAAGGGGCCAACGTCCTGACTTTC.

This chain joins TRBV15 and TRBJ1-1, with 7 bases lining up with TRBD1. The CDR3 length is 14 residues. Germline V gene data show CDR1 as LNHNV and CDR2 as YYDKDF (reference sequence). V dropped 3 bases and J dropped 7; count of bases not matched to a gene: 8. CDR3 region: CATSSPEWDSEAFF. CDR3 bases: TGTGCCACCAGCAGTCCCGAGTGGGACAGTGAAGCTTTCTTT.

V usage is TRBV28 and J usage is TRBJ2-7, with 10 bases lining up with TRBD2. The trim removed 8 bases at V and 4 bases at J, leaving 11 bases unmatched. CDR1 and CDR2 from the germline V gene are MDHEN and SYDVKM. CDR3 length: 15 amino acids. DNA for the CDR3: TGTGCCAGCCGCCCGGCTAGCGGGAGCCCGTACGAGCAGTACTTC. Its protein is CASRPASGSPYEQYF.

The V call is TRBV5-5, the J call TRBJ2-3; the match to TRBD2 covers 12 bases. Per germline, CDR1 SGHKS and CDR2 YYEKEE (reference sequence). The CDR3 is made up of 18 amino acids. V shed 4 bases and J 1 base; nucleotides not matched to a gene: 10. The CDR3 protein is CASSPGLAGTLGTDTQYF. CDR3 sequence (DNA): TGTGCCAGCAGCCCCGGACTAGCGGGAACCCTTGGCACAGATACGCAGTATTTT. The full variable domain, its missing parts supplied by reference TRBV5-5 and TRBJ2-3, is DAGVTQSPTHLIKTRGQQVTLRCSPISGHKSVSWYQQVLGQGPQFIFQYYEKEERGRGNFPDRFSARQFPNYSSELNVNALLLGDSALYLCASSPGLAGTLGTDTQYFGPGTRLTVL.

V is TRBV30 and J is TRBJ2-1; TRBD2 is a possible D gene (6 bases). In germline, CDR1 is GTSNPN, CDR2 SVGIG (reference sequence). The V gene lost 4 bases and the J gene lost 8 bases, with 12 bases spanning the gap. The CDR3 totals 12 residues. The CDR3: CAWTEGFHEQFF. In nucleotides, the CDR3 is TGTGCCTGGACGGAGGGGTTCCATGAGCAGTTCTTC.

This clone appeared a single time. The genes are TRBV9 and TRBJ1-2; 8 bases agree with TRBD1. In germline, CDR1 is SGDLS, CDR2 YYNGEE. This CDR3 comprises 17 residues. With 2 bases clipped from V and 0 bases from J, the junction kept 9 bases outside the gene matches. DNA for the CDR3: TGTGCCAGCAGCGTTAGCAGAGGGACAGGAGCTAACTATGGCTACACCTTC. It yields the protein CASSVSRGTGANYGYTF.

The chain has TRBV6-5 and TRBJ2-7; 10 bases are shared with TRBD1. V lost 2 bases, J lost 6 bases, and 7 bases stayed unmatched. Germline CDR1 reads MNHEY; CDR2 reads SVGAGI. There are 15 residues in the CDR3. The CDR3 nucleotides read TGTGCCAGCAGTTACGGGACAGGGGTGGAGCGCGAGCAGTACTTC. Translating gives CASSYGTGVEREQYF.

The chain employs TRBV27 and TRBJ2-2, with D perhaps TRBD2 (5 bases). Trimming removed 8 bases from V and 6 bases from J, with 10 bases in between. Germline CDR1 and CDR2: MNHEY and SMNVEV (reference sequence). This CDR3 has 12 residues. CDR3 residues: CASSAGAGELFF. In DNA form, the CDR3 reads TGTGCCAGCTCGGCGGGCGCCGGGGAGCTGTTTTTT.

CDR3 sequence reads: CASSLPIAGAYEQYF. CDR3 bases: TGTGCCAGCAGCTTACCCATAGCGGGAGCCTACGAGCAGTACTTC. The genes are TRBV7-2 and TRBJ2-7, with TRBD2 matching 9 bases. The trim removed 2 bases at V and 2 bases at J, leaving 4 bases unmatched. Germline V gene sequence: CDR1 SGHTA, CDR2 FQGNSA. CDR3 length: 15 residues.

V gene TRBV12-5 combines with J gene TRBJ2-1; the match to TRBD1 covers 9 bases. The CDR3 covers 15 residues. With V trimmed by 0 bases and J by 5 bases, 2 bases remained unmatched. Germline CDR1 reads LGHNT; CDR2 reads FRNRAP. The CDR3 coding sequence is TGTGCTAGTGGTTTGGTACAGGGGGCCAACAATGAGCAGTTCTTC. Its protein is CASGLVQGANNEQFF.

The V and J genes are TRBV5-4 and TRBJ2-7; the D gene is possibly TRBD2 (6 bases). V was trimmed by 4 bases and J by 6 bases, leaving 14 bases between them. Germline loops: CDR1 SGHNT, CDR2 YYREEE (reference sequence). The CDR3 contains 13 residues. CDR3 nucleotides: TGTGCCAGCAGCCCCGGGACTGCCGGCGAGCAGTACTTC. The encoded protein is CASSPGTAGEQYF.

This clone was detected only once. The chain is built from TRBV19 and TRBJ2-2, with a tentative D call TRBD1 (5 bases). The V gene lost 0 bases and the J gene lost 4 bases, with 12 bases spanning the gap. The CDR3 loop spans 16 amino acids. Germline CDR1 LNHDA, CDR2 SQIVND (reference sequence). CDR3 residues: CASSIDPGLGTGELFF. In nucleotides, the CDR3 is TGTGCCAGTAGTATAGACCCAGGGTTGGGCACCGGGGAGCTGTTTTTT.

The chain uses TRBV27 and TRBJ1-2, with D perhaps matching TRBD1 (6 bases). Trimming took off 7 bases at V and 1 base at J, with 28 bases between the two ends. Germline CDR1 MNHEY, CDR2 SMNVEV (reference sequence). This CDR3 comprises 19 residues. CDR3 nucleotides: TGTGCCAGCACCACCATTCTTCTCCGGGCACAGGGCCGTAACTATGGCTACACCTTC. Translated: CASTTILLRAQGRNYGYTF.

The chain recombines TRBV29-1 with TRBJ1-5, with D unresolved. V lost 2 bases, J lost 3 bases, and 8 bases lay in between. Germline V gene data show CDR1 as SQVTM and CDR2 as ANQGSEA. The CDR3 extends over 13 amino acids. DNA for the CDR3: TGCAGCGTTGAATCGGGATTCAATCAGCCCCAGCATTTT. This translates into CSVESGFNQPQHF.

The chain is built from TRBV2 and TRBJ1-5, with a weak D call TRBD1 (6 bases). Germline-derived CDR1 and CDR2 are SNHLY and FYNNEI. CDR3 size: 15 residues. The V and J ends lost 4 bases and 0 bases respectively, with 10 bases between them. CDR3 DNA: TGTGCCAGCAGTGGAAACAGGGCTAGCAATCAGCCCCAGCATTTT. It translates to CASSGNRASNQPQHF.

The genes are TRBV7-6 and TRBJ2-1; D call uncertain. The V end lost 3 bases, the J end lost 7 bases, and 25 bases lay between the germline ends. Germline V CDR1 and CDR2: SGHVS, FNYEAQ. This CDR3 has 18 amino acids. The CDR3 nucleotides are TGTGCCAGCAGCTTTAACTCCCAAAAGACAACTCTAGGGAATGAGCAGTTCTTC. It yields the protein CASSFNSQKTTLGNEQFF. Combining the CDR3 with reference TRBV7-6 and TRBJ2-1 gives the whole variable domain GAGVSQSPRYKVTKRGQDVALRCDPISGHVSLYWYRQALGQGPEFLTYFNYEAQQDKSGLPNDRFSAERPEGSISTLTIQRTEQRDSAMYRCASSFNSQKTTLGNEQFFGPGTRLTVL.

The rearrangement uses TRBV27 and TRBJ1-1; D might be TRBD1 (6 bases). The CDR3 length is 16 residues. V lost 6 bases to trimming and J lost 5 bases, with 22 bases between them. Germline V gene sequence: CDR1 MNHEY, CDR2 SMNVEV (reference sequence). The chain's CDR3 is CASRITLDRPGTEAFF. The CDR3 DNA reads TGTGCCAGCAGAATAACCCTAGACAGGCCGGGGACTGAAGCTTTCTTT.

The chain uses TRBV4-3 and TRBJ2-3, with 7 bases that match TRBD2. The germline gives CDR1 LGHNA, CDR2 YSLEER. The CDR3 extends over 15 amino acids. V was clipped by 3 bases and J by 1 base; unmatched bases: 4. The CDR3 sequence is CASSQETSGTDTQYF. In DNA form, the CDR3 reads TGCGCCAGCAGCCAGGAAACTAGCGGCACAGATACGCAGTATTTT.

V gene TRBV7-9 combines with J gene TRBJ2-1; D remains ambiguous. Trimming pared 5 bases from V and 0 bases from J, leaving 11 bases between. Germline V gene lookup returns CDR1 SEHNR and CDR2 FQNEAQ (reference sequence). The CDR3 totals 15 residues. The chain's CDR3 is CASSMLQSSYNEQFF. CDR3 sequence (DNA): TGTGCCAGCAGCATGCTACAGAGCTCCTACAATGAGCAGTTCTTC.